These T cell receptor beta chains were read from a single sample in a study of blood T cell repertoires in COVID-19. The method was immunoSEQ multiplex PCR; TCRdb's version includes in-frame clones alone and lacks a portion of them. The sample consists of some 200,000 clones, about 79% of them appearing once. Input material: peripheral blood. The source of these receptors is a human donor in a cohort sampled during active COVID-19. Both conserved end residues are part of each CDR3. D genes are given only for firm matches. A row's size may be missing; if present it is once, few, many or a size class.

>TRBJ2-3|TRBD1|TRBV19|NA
CASSRDRVGTDTQYF
TGTGCCAGTAGTAGGGACAGGGTTGGCACAGATACGCAGTATTTT
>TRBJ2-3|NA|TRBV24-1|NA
CATSAASRPDTQYF
TGTGCCACCAGTGCGGCGTCTAGGCCAGATACGCAGTATTTT
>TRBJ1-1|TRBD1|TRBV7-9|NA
CASSLGTGTGGTEAFF
TGTGCCAGCAGCTTAGGCACCGGGACAGGGGGCACTGAAGCTTTCTTT
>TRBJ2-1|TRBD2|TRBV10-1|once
CASSDGAGGIISHEQFF
TGCGCCAGCAGTGACGGAGCGGGAGGGATTATCAGTCATGAGCAGTTCTTC
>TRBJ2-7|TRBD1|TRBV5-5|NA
CASSPQGAGAYEQYF
TGTGCCAGCAGCCCCCAGGGGGCAGGGGCCTACGAGCAGTACTTC
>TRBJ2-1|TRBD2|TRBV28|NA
CASITSGTRLGEQFF
TGTGCCAGCATAACCTCCGGGACTAGATTAGGTGAGCAGTTCTTC
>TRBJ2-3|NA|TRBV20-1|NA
CSVLNTQYF
TGCAGTGTTCTTAATACGCAGTATTTT
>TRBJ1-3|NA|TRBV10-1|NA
CASVWASGNTIYF
TGCGCCAGCGTATGGGCCTCTGGAAACACCATATATTTT
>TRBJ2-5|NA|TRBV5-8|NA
CASSLGGEETQYF
TGTGCCAGCAGCTTGGGTGGAGAAGAGACCCAGTACTTC
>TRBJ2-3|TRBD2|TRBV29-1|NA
CSVEDRSGLAGDTQYF
TGCAGCGTTGAAGATCGCTCCGGACTAGCGGGAGATACGCAGTATTTT
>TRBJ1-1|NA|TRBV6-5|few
CASSYSSTGMNTEAFF
TGTGCCAGCAGTTACTCGAGTACAGGGATGAACACTGAAGCTTTCTTT
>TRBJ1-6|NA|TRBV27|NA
CASKARGNSPLHF
TGTGCCAGCAAGGCCAGGGGAAATTCACCCCTCCACTTT
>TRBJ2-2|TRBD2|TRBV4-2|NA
CASSQRLAGTGELFF
TGTGCCAGCAGCCAACGACTAGCGGGCACCGGGGAGCTGTTTTTT
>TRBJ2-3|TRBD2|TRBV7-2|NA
CASSLGLAVQDTQYF
TGTGCCAGCAGCTTAGGACTAGCGGTCCAGGATACGCAGTATTTT
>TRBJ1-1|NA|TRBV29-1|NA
CSVEKQMNTEAFF
TGCAGCGTTGAGAAACAGATGAACACTGAAGCTTTCTTT
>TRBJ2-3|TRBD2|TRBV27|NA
CASSSPSGRALDTQYF
TGTGCCAGCAGTTCACCTAGCGGGAGGGCCCTCGATACGCAGTATTTT
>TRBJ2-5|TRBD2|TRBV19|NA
CASRLGGRALETQYF
TGTGCCAGCCGGCTCGGCGGGAGGGCCCTAGAGACCCAGTACTTC
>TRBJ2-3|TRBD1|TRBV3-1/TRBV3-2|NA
CASSQALTGGADTQYF
TGTGCCAGCAGCCAAGCCCTGACAGGGGGGGCAGATACGCAGTATTTT
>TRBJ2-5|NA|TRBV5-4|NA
CASSSTGSGRETQYF
TGTGCCAGCAGTTCGACCGGGTCAGGGAGGGAGACCCAGTACTTC
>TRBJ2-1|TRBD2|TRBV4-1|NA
CASSQVGTSVIEQFF
TGCGCCAGCAGCCAAGTCGGGACTAGCGTCATCGAGCAGTTCTTC
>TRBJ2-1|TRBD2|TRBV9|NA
CASSPPEAGEGNEQFF
TGTGCCAGCAGCCCTCCTGAAGCGGGAGAGGGCAATGAGCAGTTCTTC
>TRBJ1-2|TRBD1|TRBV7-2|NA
CASSPRGQGGNYGYTF
TGTGCCAGCAGCCCCAGGGGACAGGGAGGTAACTATGGCTACACCTTC
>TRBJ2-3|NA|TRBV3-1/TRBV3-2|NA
CASSQRPTSWGTDTQYF
TGTGCCAGCAGCCAAAGGCCTACTAGTTGGGGCACAGATACGCAGTATTTT
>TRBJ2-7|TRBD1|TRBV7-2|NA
CASSSLGGGQGYEQYF
TGTGCCAGCAGCTCCCTAGGGGGGGGACAGGGTTACGAGCAGTACTTC
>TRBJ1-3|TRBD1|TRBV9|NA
CASGEDRGSGNTIYF
TGTGCCAGCGGGGAGGACAGGGGCAGCGGAAACACCATATATTTT
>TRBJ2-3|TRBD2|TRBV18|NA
CASSPPGTSGSRADTQYF
TGTGCCAGCTCACCACCGGGGACTAGCGGGAGTAGGGCAGATACGCAGTATTTT
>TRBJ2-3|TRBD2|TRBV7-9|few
CASRPWVLAGNTDTQYF
TGTGCCAGCAGACCCTGGGTACTAGCGGGAAACACAGATACGCAGTATTTT
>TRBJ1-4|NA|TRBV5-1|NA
CASRGGSKTNEKLFF
TGCGCCAGCAGGGGGGGGAGCAAGACTAATGAAAAACTGTTTTTT
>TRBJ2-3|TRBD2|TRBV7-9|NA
CASSLRTSGDTDTQYF
TGTGCCAGCAGCTTGAGGACTAGCGGAGACACAGATACGCAGTATTTT
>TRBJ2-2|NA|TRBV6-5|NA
CASSRGLSTGELFF
TGTGCCAGCAGCCGGGGGTTATCGACCGGGGAGCTGTTTTTT
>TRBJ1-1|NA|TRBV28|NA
CASSFHNTEAFF
TGTGCCAGCAGTTTTCACAATACTGAAGCTTTCTTT
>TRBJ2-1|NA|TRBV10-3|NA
CAISEIEVGRVYNEQFF
TGTGCCATCAGTGAAATCGAGGTCGGCAGGGTGTACAATGAGCAGTTCTTC
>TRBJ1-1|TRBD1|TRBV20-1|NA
CSASNRDRGNTEAFF
TGCAGTGCTAGTAATCGGGACAGGGGGAACACTGAAGCTTTCTTT
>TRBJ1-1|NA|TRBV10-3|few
CAISEGSGVTEAFF
TGTGCCATCAGTGAAGGTTCAGGGGTCACTGAAGCTTTCTTT
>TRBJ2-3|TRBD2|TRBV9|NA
CASSVSLTSGSATDTQYF
TGTGCCAGCAGCGTAAGCTTGACTAGCGGGAGCGCGACAGATACGCAGTATTTT
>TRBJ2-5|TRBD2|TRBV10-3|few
CAISESVAGSQYF
TGTGCCATCAGTGAGTCGGTAGCGGGGTCTCAGTACTTC
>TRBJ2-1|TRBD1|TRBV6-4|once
CASSTTGDNEQFF
TGTGCCAGCAGTACTACAGGGGACAATGAGCAGTTCTTC
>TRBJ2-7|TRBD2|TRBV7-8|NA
CASSLVAGGGRSPEQYF
TGTGCCAGCAGCTTAGTTGCAGGAGGCGGGAGGTCCCCCGAGCAGTACTTC
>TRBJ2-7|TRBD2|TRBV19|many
CASSITSGTGVQYF
TGTGCCAGTAGTATCACTAGCGGGACGGGAGTGCAGTACTTC
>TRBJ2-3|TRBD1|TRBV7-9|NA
CASSLAPGQGARDTQYF
TGTGCCAGCAGCTTAGCCCCGGGACAGGGGGCGAGAGATACGCAGTATTTT
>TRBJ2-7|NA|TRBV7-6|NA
CASSLGPSYEQYF
TGTGCCAGCAGCTTAGGTCCGTCCTACGAGCAGTACTTC
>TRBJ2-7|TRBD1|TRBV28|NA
CARGVGGDYYEQYF
TGTGCCAGAGGGGTAGGGGGCGACTACTACGAGCAGTACTTC
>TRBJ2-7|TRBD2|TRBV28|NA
CASSDSGLPYEQYF
TGTGCCAGCAGTGATAGCGGGCTACCCTACGAGCAGTACTTC
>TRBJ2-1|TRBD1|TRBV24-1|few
CATSDPTGGAYNEQFF
TGTGCCACCAGTGACCCGACAGGGGGCGCCTACAATGAGCAGTTCTTC
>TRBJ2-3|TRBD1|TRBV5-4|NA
CATKRAGTGVRDTQYF
TGTGCCACTAAAAGGGCCGGGACAGGGGTTCGGGATACGCAGTATTTT
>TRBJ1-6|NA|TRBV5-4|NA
CASSPEGPFRGDSPLHF
TGTGCCAGCAGCCCCGAAGGACCTTTTAGGGGTGATTCACCCCTCCACTTT
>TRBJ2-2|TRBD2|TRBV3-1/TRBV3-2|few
CASSGGTSGYQNTGELFF
TGTGCCAGCAGCGGGGGGACTAGCGGCTACCAGAACACCGGGGAGCTGTTTTTT
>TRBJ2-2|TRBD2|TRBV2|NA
CASSEDLLADSGELFF
TGTGCCAGCAGTGAAGACCTACTAGCGGACAGCGGGGAGCTGTTTTTT
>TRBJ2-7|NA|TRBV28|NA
CASTLTGPQGAEQYF
TGTGCCAGCACGCTTACCGGGCCCCAAGGGGCCGAGCAGTACTTC
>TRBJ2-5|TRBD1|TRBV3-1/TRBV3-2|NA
CASSQGRTGVRETQYF
TGTGCCAGCAGCCAAGGCCGGACAGGGGTTCGGGAGACCCAGTACTTC
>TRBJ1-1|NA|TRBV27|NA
CASSSQGTEAFF
TGTGCCAGCAGTTCACAGGGCACTGAAGCTTTCTTT
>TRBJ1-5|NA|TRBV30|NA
CAWSQGMDQPQHF
TGTGCCTGGAGTCAGGGGATGGATCAGCCCCAGCATTTT
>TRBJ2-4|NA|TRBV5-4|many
CASSSQAGQDVQYF
TGTGCCAGCAGCTCCCAAGCGGGCCAAGATGTTCAGTACTTC
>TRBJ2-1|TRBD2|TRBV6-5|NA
CASSYYTSGGYNEQFF
TGTGCCAGCAGTTACTACACTAGCGGGGGCTACAATGAGCAGTTCTTC
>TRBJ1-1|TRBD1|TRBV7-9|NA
CASSPRRTGGVGNTEAFF
TGTGCCAGCAGCCCCAGAAGAACAGGGGGGGTCGGGAACACTGAAGCTTTCTTT